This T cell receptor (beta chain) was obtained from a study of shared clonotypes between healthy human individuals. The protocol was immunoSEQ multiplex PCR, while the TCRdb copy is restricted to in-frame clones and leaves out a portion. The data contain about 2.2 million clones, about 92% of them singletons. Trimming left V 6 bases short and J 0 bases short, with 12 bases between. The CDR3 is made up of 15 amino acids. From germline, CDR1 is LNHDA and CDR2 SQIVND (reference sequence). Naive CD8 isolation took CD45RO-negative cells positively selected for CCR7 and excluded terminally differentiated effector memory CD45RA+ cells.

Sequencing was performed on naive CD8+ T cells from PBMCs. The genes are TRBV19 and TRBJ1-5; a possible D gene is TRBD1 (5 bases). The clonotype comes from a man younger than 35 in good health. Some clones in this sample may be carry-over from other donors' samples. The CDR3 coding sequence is TGTGCCAGTAGGATTTGGGGCGATAGCAATCAGCCCCAGCATTTT. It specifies CASRIWGDSNQPQHF.